These 6 T cell receptor beta chains were all obtained from the same sample, sequenced in a study of T cell responses to AZD1222 COVID-19 vaccine. Repertoires were generated with immunoSEQ multiplex PCR, while TCRdb's copy carries only in-frame clones and drops some. The sample shows roughly 180,000 clones, approximately 86% of them seen only once. This specimen consisted of peripheral blood, obtained on day 0 of AZD1222 vaccination. The receptor source for this set is an adult in good health.

This rearrangement joins TRBV7-6 to TRBJ1-5; D ambiguous. Trimming pared 5 bases from V and 6 bases from J, leaving 17 bases between. CDR1 and CDR2 from the germline V gene are SGHVS and FNYEAQ. CDR3 length equals 15 residues. As DNA, the CDR3 is TGTGCCAGCAGCCTGGGAAACGGGCCGAGTCAGCCCCAGCATTTT. Protein product: CASSLGNGPSQPQHF.

V and J are TRBV7-9 and TRBJ2-1; D unclear. CDR1 and CDR2 (germline): SEHNR, FQNEAQ (reference sequence). CDR3 length: 15 amino acids. V was cut by 5 bases and J by 0 bases, with 11 bases left in between. As DNA, the CDR3 is TGTGCCAGCAGCCCCGGAGCGAACTCCTACAATGAGCAGTTCTTC. Amino acids: CASSPGANSYNEQFF.

The chain employs TRBV6-5 and TRBJ1-5; 7 bases fit TRBD1. From germline, CDR1 is MNHEY and CDR2 SVGAGI. Trimming removed 6 bases from V and 11 bases from J; junction bases left unmatched: 10. The CDR3 sequence is 13 residues long. CDR3 nucleotide sequence: TGTGCCAGCAGACGAAGACAGGGTATGACCCAGCATTTT. Translation gives CASRRRQGMTQHF.

The chain couples TRBV18 to TRBJ1-3; D not resolved. V dropped 2 bases and J dropped 0 bases, with 11 bases sitting between them. The CDR3 has 16 residues. The germline V gene encodes CDR1 KGHSH and CDR2 LQKENI. CDR3 sequence reads: CASSPYQDNSGNTIYF. The DNA for the CDR3 is TGTGCCAGCTCACCATATCAGGATAACTCTGGAAACACCATATATTTT.

The J gene is TRBJ1-1, the V gene TRBV5-1; possible D gene TRBD1, 5 bases. The V end lost 5 bases, the J end lost 3 bases, and 11 bases lay between the germline ends. Germline CDR1 and CDR2: SGHRS and YFSETQ. This CDR3 spans 13 amino acids. The CDR3 bases are TGCGCCAGCAGGTCCGACAGCCACACTGAAGCTTTCTTT. This encodes CASRSDSHTEAFF.

The table lists this clone with a count of one. The rearrangement links TRBV4-1 to TRBJ1-1, with D possibly being TRBD1 (6 bases). The CDR3 length is 15 residues. The germline V and J ends were trimmed by 0 bases and 4 bases, with 12 bases remaining between them. Germline CDR1 MGHRA, CDR2 YSYEKL. Here the CDR3 reads CASSQDRDIVTEAFF. The DNA for the CDR3 is TGCGCCAGCAGCCAAGACCGGGACATAGTCACTGAAGCTTTCTTT.